The present TCR beta chain was sequenced within a study of OX40 agonist ivuxolimab in advanced cancers. Study background: In this cohort, patients received ivuxolimab, an agonistic anti-OX40 (CD134) antibody. Participants, approximately 83% male, averaged about 59 years of age, ranging from about 23 to 90. The eligibility criteria allowed prior anti-PD-1, anti-PD-L1 or anti-CTLA-4 therapy, and 40% had some. Study conclusions and caveats: More expanded clones were seen, on average, in CD8+ T cells than in CD4+.

A single count supports this clone. What it binds is unknown. Sequenced by immunoSEQ multiplex PCR; TCRdb stores in-frame clones only, minus some. The sample consists of around 100,000 clones, about 89% of them appearing once. The CDR3 is 17 amino acids. Germline values: CDR1 MNHEY, CDR2 SMNVEV (reference sequence). Germline trimming cut 2 bases from V and 2 bases from J; bases unmatched to any gene: 5. Source: CD4+ or CD8+ T cells sorted from blood, taken in a trial of the OX40 agonist ivuxolimab. The V gene is TRBV27, the J gene TRBJ2-2; 10 bases align to TRBD2. This TCR came from an adult with an advanced solid tumor such as melanoma, head and neck, liver or kidney cancer. CDR3 amino acids: CASSLNLAGANTGELFF. The CDR3, as DNA: TGTGCCAGCAGTTTAAATCTAGCGGGGGCCAACACCGGGGAGCTGTTTTTT.